These 19 T cell receptor beta chains came from one sample sequenced in a study of cytomegalovirus exposure and HLA in healthy donors. Amplification used 60 Vbeta primers and 13 Jbeta primers. The table came from immunoSEQ multiplex PCR; TCRdb's copy has only in-frame clones and leaves some out. The sample has some 110,000 clones; 55% to 75% are singletons. The sample was PBMCs. These receptors were taken from a man aged 25-40 years in good health and CMV-seropositive.

The V gene is TRBV20-1, the J gene TRBJ1-1; D is possibly TRBD1 (6 bases). CDR1 is DFQATT, CDR2 SNEGSKA, per germline (reference sequence). The V and J ends lost 4 bases and 8 bases respectively, with 11 bases between them. The CDR3 is 11 residues long. The CDR3 DNA sequence: TGCAGTGCTAATTTTGGGACAGAAGCTTTCTTT. Translated, it gives CSANFGTEAFF.

The chain has TRBV19 and TRBJ1-1; D possibly corresponds to TRBD1 (5 bases). The germline V gene has CDR1 LNHDA and CDR2 SQIVND (reference sequence). V was cut by 3 bases and J by 4 bases, with 12 bases left in between. The CDR3 spans 14 residues. The CDR3 loop reads CASSIMGPSTEAFF. The CDR3 DNA follows: TGTGCCAGTAGTATTATGGGGCCCTCCACTGAAGCTTTCTTT.

CDR3 nucleotides: TGTGCCATCTCACGAAGAGGGGGTTTACGGGATGGCTACACCTTC. It yields the protein CAISRRGGLRDGYTF. The chain carries TRBV6-1 and TRBJ1-2, with D possibly being TRBD1 (6 bases). CDR1 MNHNS and CDR2 SASEGT come from the germline V gene. The CDR3 totals 15 residues. Between the trimmed V and J ends, which lost 10 bases and 6 bases, there was a span of 24 bases.

With respect to this clone: One junction end does not reproduce the germline sequence, and a read error may be involved. The rearrangement joins TRBV7-7 to TRBJ1-1; D ambiguous. Germline V gene data show CDR1 as SSHAT and CDR2 as FNYEAQ (reference sequence). This CDR3 is 13 amino acids long. CDR3 protein: CASKPVEGAEAFF. The CDR3 DNA sequence: TGTGCTAGCAAACCCGTAGAGGGAGCAGAAGCTTTCTTT.

The V gene is TRBV2, the J gene TRBJ1-1, with a tentative D call TRBD1 (6 bases). CDR1 SNHLY and CDR2 FYNNEI come from the germline V gene. V shed 3 bases and J shed 5 bases, with 10 bases lying between them. The CDR3 loop spans 13 amino acids. The CDR3 loop is CASSEKGVTEAFF. CDR3 DNA: TGTGCCAGCAGTGAGAAGGGGGTGACTGAAGCTTTCTTT.

A single count supports this clone. The gene calls are TRBV6-1 and TRBJ1-2, with 7 bases aligning to TRBD1. V shed 4 bases, J shed 5 bases, and the junction held 4 bases outside the gene matches. Germline-derived CDR1 and CDR2 are MNHNS and SASEGT. This CDR3 has 13 amino acids. In DNA form, the CDR3 reads TGTGCCAGCAGTGCAAGGACAGGATATGGCTACACCTTC. Its protein is CASSARTGYGYTF.

The rearrangement uses TRBV19 and TRBJ1-4; TRBD1 matches 7 bases. Germline V gene lookup returns CDR1 LNHDA and CDR2 SQIVND (reference sequence). The CDR3 totals 16 residues. V gave up 4 bases and J gave up 5 bases; unmatched junction bases: 10. The CDR3 nucleotides are TGTGCCAGTAGTAACAGACAGGGACAAAGGAATGAAAAACTGTTTTTT. Its translation is CASSNRQGQRNEKLFF.

The gene calls are TRBV29-1 and TRBJ2-1; D perhaps matches TRBD2 (5 bases). Looked up from germline, CDR1 is SQVTM and CDR2 is ANQGSEA. V was shortened by 6 bases and J by 9 bases, with 9 bases between the two germline ends. The length of the CDR3 is 10 residues. CDR3 sequence: CSVIGSEQFF. The CDR3 nucleotides are TGCAGCGTAATAGGGAGTGAGCAGTTCTTC.

This clone was seen a handful of times. V usage is TRBV4-1 and J usage is TRBJ1-2, with D perhaps TRBD1 (6 bases). CDR1 and CDR2 from the germline V gene are MGHRA and YSYEKL. The CDR3 spans 21 residues. The V end lost 0 bases, the J end lost 5 bases, and 31 bases lay between the germline ends. CDR3 DNA sequence: TGCGCCAGCAGCCAAGATGAGTCAGGGGCTGCCTTCCCTCCTGGTAGATATGGCTACACCTTC. It is translated as CASSQDESGAAFPPGRYGYTF.

This clone was seen more than once but under ten times. The CDR3 is CASSQVVGGELFF. CDR3 in DNA: TGTGCCAGCAGCCAAGTAGTCGGCGGGGAGCTGTTTTTT. J is TRBJ2-2 and V is TRBV14; D not certain. The CDR3 runs to 13 residues. V lost 1 base to trimming and J lost 7 bases, with 7 bases between them. Germline V lookup: CDR1 SGHDN, CDR2 FVKESK.

V usage is TRBV6-4 and J usage is TRBJ2-2, with 9 bases lining up with TRBD2. V was pared by 3 bases and J by 4 bases, with 3 bases of the junction left unmatched. The CDR3 is made up of 15 amino acids. Germline assignment: CDR1 MRHNA and CDR2 SNTAGT. CDR3 nucleotides: TGTGCCAGCAGTGAGACTAGCGGCGGCACCGGGGAGCTGTTTTTT. It specifies CASSETSGGTGELFF.

The chain has TRBV7-9 and TRBJ1-4, with 9 bases lining up with TRBD1. The V and J ends lost 7 bases and 6 bases, in that order; junction bases with no gene match: 9. Germline V gene data show CDR1 as SEHNR and CDR2 as FQNEAQ (reference sequence). This CDR3 spans 15 amino acids. CDR3 sequence: CASTQWGQGDEKLFF. The CDR3 region has the DNA TGTGCCAGCACCCAATGGGGACAGGGCGATGAAAAACTGTTTTTT.

The chain has TRBV5-1 and TRBJ1-2; no definite D call. Germline CDR1 SGHRS, CDR2 YFSETQ. The CDR3 sequence is 13 residues long. Trimming cost V 5 bases and J 5 bases, with 13 bases left between them. The CDR3 region has the DNA TGCGCCAGCAGGATCGGTACGGAGTATGGCTACACCTTC. Its translation is CASRIGTEYGYTF.

CDR3 in amino acids: CASSASGSLHF. The CDR3 bases are TGTGCCAGCAGTGCTTCGGGTTCCCTCCACTTT. This rearrangement joins TRBV6-5 to TRBJ1-6, with unresolved D. This CDR3 has 11 residues. The V gene's germline CDR1 is MNHEY and CDR2 SVGAGI. Trimming removed 5 bases from V and 14 bases from J, with 10 bases in between.

The V and J genes are TRBV27 and TRBJ2-3, with 12 bases lining up with TRBD2. The junction had 9 bases not matched to a gene; V was cut back by 5 bases and J by 0 bases. The germline V gene has CDR1 MNHEY and CDR2 SMNVEV (reference sequence). This CDR3 is 18 amino acids long. The CDR3 here is CASSAQLAGGSSTDTQYF. Here the CDR3 DNA reads TGTGCCAGCAGTGCCCAACTAGCGGGGGGTTCTAGCACAGATACGCAGTATTTT.

The V call is TRBV28, the J call TRBJ1-1; 12 nucleotides align to TRBD1. Germline CDR1 and CDR2: MDHEN and SYDVKM. The J segment lost 6 bases and the V segment lost 6 bases, leaving 2 bases of the junction unmatched. The CDR3 spans 13 residues. The CDR3 coding sequence is TGTGCCAGCAGGGGACAGGGGGCGGCTGAAGCTTTCTTT. Translated, it gives CASRGQGAAEAFF.

This chain joins TRBV27 and TRBJ1-2, with 8 bases aligning to TRBD1. Germline V lookup: CDR1 MNHEY, CDR2 SMNVEV (reference sequence). Germline trimming cut 5 bases from V and 8 bases from J; bases unmatched to any gene: 4. This CDR3 is built from 12 residues. This chain's CDR3 is CASSGGQVGYTF. The CDR3 region has the DNA TGTGCCAGCAGTGGGGGACAGGTCGGCTACACCTTC.

The genes are TRBV5-6 and TRBJ1-1; perhaps TRBD1 as D (6 bases). Germline-derived CDR1 and CDR2 are SGHDT and YYEEEE. V lost 3 bases and J lost 11, with 17 bases in between. CDR3 length: 13 amino acids. CDR3 DNA sequence: TGTGCCAGCAGCTGGGGGACAAGGGGGATGGCTTTCTTT. Its protein is CASSWGTRGMAFF.

This clone was seen more than once but under ten times. The CDR3 reads CASSYPGQGFMNTEAFF. CDR3 coding DNA: TGTGCCAGCAGTTACCCGGGACAGGGGTTCATGAACACTGAAGCTTTCTTT. The chain couples TRBV28 to TRBJ1-1, with 10 bases fitting TRBD1. The CDR3 extends over 17 amino acids. Germline CDR1 reads MDHEN; CDR2 reads SYDVKM. J lost 0 bases, V lost 4 bases, and 8 bases had no gene match. Full variable domain (rest looked up from reference TRBV28 and TRBJ1-1): DVKVTQSSRYLVKRTGEKVFLECVQDMDHENMFWYRQDPGLGLRLIYFSYDVKMKEKGDIPEGYSVSREKKERFSLILESASTNQTSMYLCASSYPGQGFMNTEAFFGQGTRLTVV.